Listed below are T cell receptor beta chains from one sample, sequenced in a study of blood T cells in healthy people across ages. In TCRdb, the 5' RACE reads were re-called with MiXCR into one record per CDR3 protein. Here the sample spans 1.5 million to 2 million distinct CDR3 sequences, 49% being singletons. Material: blood. All receptors derive from a middle-aged woman in good health. Both conserved end residues are trimmed from each CDR3.

CDR3: ASRQTIGTSDFEQF
J: TRBJ2-1
V: TRBV3-1

CDR3: ASRAGQSWYGYT
J: TRBJ1-2
V: TRBV28

CDR3: ASSASGTGAPIAKNIQY
J: TRBJ2-4
V: TRBV5-1

CDR3: ASSLFGRGPLPDTQY
J: TRBJ2-3
V: TRBV27

CDR3: ASSYGLAEQF
J: TRBJ2-1
V: TRBV6-2/TRBV6-3

CDR3: ASSLLTGEQF
J: TRBJ2-1
V: TRBV28

CDR3: ASSPQGSVTYEQY
J: .
V: TRBV18

CDR3: ASSFQINYGYT
J: TRBJ1-2
V: TRBV12-3/TRBV12-4

CDR3: SARDARTQY
J: TRBJ2-3
V: TRBV20-1

CDR3: ASSQDNMQGGTYNEQF
J: TRBJ2-1
V: TRBV4-3

CDR3: ASKGGLSTDTQY
J: TRBJ2-3
V: TRBV7-2

CDR3: ASSAGPLNEKLF
J: TRBJ1-4
V: TRBV5-5

CDR3: ASSYGTGSYGYT
J: TRBJ1-2
V: TRBV28

CDR3: ASISPGGVGYT
J: TRBJ1-2
V: TRBV6-5

CDR3: ASSTGGTNEKLF
J: TRBJ1-4
V: TRBV6-2/TRBV6-3

CDR3: ASSSTEGRNYGYT
J: TRBJ1-2
V: TRBV7-2

CDR3: ASNKGGLAGPTDTQY
J: TRBJ2-3
V: TRBV5-1

CDR3: ASSGAGGGKTQY
J: TRBJ2-5
V: TRBV5-4

CDR3: ATSKEIGGVNEQF
J: TRBJ2-1
V: TRBV15

CDR3: AIGGAGGANYNEQF
J: TRBJ2-1
V: TRBV6-1

CDR3: ASRRAWGAGLEETQY
J: TRBJ2-5
V: TRBV28

CDR3: ASSLDRAGSYT
J: TRBJ1-2
V: TRBV7-2

CDR3: ASSTVAGGPEQTQY
J: TRBJ2-5
V: TRBV27

CDR3: ASSSPVGQGMNEQF
J: TRBJ2-1
V: TRBV7-9

CDR3: TSSLAGGDNEQF
J: TRBJ2-1
V: TRBV27

CDR3: ASTRTGANEAF
J: TRBJ1-1
V: TRBV28

CDR3: ASSLSGSTGEQF
J: TRBJ2-1
V: TRBV10-2

CDR3: ATSDGGPITDTQY
J: TRBJ2-3
V: TRBV24-1

CDR3: ASSPTQGGSYEQY
J: TRBJ2-7
V: TRBV18

CDR3: ASTTDYNEQF
J: TRBJ2-1
V: TRBV28

CDR3: ASRRRLSGLETQY
J: TRBJ2-5
V: TRBV6-5

CDR3: ASSEEVISYEQY
J: TRBJ2-7
V: TRBV6-1

CDR3: ATRDSTTVGNQPQH
J: TRBJ1-5
V: TRBV24-1

CDR3: ASDPGGDTQY
J: TRBJ2-3
V: TRBV7-2

CDR3: ASSPSTIGNSPLH
J: TRBJ1-6
V: TRBV3-1

CDR3: AIGGSGGETQY
J: TRBJ2-5
V: TRBV10-3

CDR3: ASSYDRALGSPLH
J: TRBJ1-6
V: TRBV7-3

CDR3: ASSLADSSRNSPLH
J: TRBJ1-6
V: TRBV5-1

CDR3: STRDPRFQRNEQF
J: TRBJ2-1
V: TRBV20-1

CDR3: ASSASGTTYEQY
J: TRBJ2-7
V: TRBV6-2/TRBV6-3

CDR3: SATRQGVETQY
J: TRBJ2-5
V: TRBV20-1

CDR3: ASRGRDRDYEQY
J: TRBJ2-7
V: TRBV12-3/TRBV12-4

CDR3: ASSQGGQPGTQY
J: TRBJ2-5
V: TRBV4-1

CDR3: ASGRLADTDTQY
J: TRBJ2-3
V: TRBV18

CDR3: SVAGQGQETQY
J: TRBJ2-5
V: TRBV29-1

CDR3: SVEGQPSRTQY
J: TRBJ2-5
V: TRBV29-1

CDR3: ASSLRRQGGYGYT
J: TRBJ1-2
V: TRBV28

CDR3: ASSQESGGVQPYNEQF
J: TRBJ2-1
V: TRBV4-1

CDR3: ASRGTEWQPQH
J: TRBJ1-5
V: TRBV27

CDR3: ATSSGPKTYEQY
J: TRBJ2-7
V: TRBV15

CDR3: ASSSDTKETQY
J: TRBJ2-5
V: TRBV5-1

CDR3: ASSPINGDREDYGYT
J: TRBJ1-2
V: TRBV3-1

CDR3: SARDAKGDREMTGANVLT
J: TRBJ2-6
V: TRBV20-1

CDR3: ASSSDRGGGATDTQY
J: TRBJ2-3
V: TRBV7-9

CDR3: ASSNLGALEQY
J: .
V: TRBV21-1